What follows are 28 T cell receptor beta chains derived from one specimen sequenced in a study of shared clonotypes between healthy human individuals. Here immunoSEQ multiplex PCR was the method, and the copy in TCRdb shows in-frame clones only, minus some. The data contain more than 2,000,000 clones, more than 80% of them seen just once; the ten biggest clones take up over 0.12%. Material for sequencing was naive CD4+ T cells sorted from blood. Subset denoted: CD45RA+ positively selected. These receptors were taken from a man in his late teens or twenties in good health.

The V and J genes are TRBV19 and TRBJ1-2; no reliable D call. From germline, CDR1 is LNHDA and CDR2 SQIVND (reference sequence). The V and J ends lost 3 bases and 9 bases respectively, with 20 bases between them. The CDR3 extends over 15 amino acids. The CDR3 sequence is CASSMGDGLSMSYTF. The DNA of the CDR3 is TGTGCCAGTAGTATGGGCGATGGTCTCTCGATGAGCTACACCTTC.

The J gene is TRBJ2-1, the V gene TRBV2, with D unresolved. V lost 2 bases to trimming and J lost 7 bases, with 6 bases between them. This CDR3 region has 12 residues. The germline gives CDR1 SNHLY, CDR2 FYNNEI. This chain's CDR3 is CASSEISNEQFF. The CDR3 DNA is TGTGCCAGCAGTGAAATTAGTAATGAGCAGTTCTTC.

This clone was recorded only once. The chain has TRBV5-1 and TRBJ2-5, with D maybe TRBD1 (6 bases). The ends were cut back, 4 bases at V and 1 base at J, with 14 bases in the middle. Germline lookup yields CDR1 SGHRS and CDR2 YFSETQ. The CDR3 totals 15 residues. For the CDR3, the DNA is TGCGCCAGCAGCATTACGGGACAAGGCCAAGAGACCCAGTACTTC. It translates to CASSITGQGQETQYF.

The CDR3 DNA reads as TGTGCCAGCAGTGCCGTTGGCTATTCAACTCAAGAGACCCAGTACTTC. It codes for CASSAVGYSTQETQYF. The chain has TRBV6-1 and TRBJ2-5; D gene uncertain. V gave up 4 bases and J gave up 2 bases, with 17 bases separating them. This CDR3 is built from 16 residues. Germline V gene data show CDR1 as MNHNS and CDR2 as SASEGT.

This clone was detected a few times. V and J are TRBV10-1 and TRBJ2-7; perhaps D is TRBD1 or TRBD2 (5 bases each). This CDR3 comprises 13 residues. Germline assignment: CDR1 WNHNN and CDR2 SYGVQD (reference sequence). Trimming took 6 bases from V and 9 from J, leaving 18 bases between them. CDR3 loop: CASSGDRSTGQYF. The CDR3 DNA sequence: TGCGCCAGCAGCGGGGACCGATCTACGGGGCAGTACTTC.

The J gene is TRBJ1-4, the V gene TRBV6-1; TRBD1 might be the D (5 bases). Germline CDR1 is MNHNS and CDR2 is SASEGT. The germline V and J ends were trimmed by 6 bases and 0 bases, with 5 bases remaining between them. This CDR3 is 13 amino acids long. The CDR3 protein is CASRGATNEKLFF. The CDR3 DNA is TGTGCCAGCAGGGGGGCAACTAATGAAAAACTGTTTTTT.

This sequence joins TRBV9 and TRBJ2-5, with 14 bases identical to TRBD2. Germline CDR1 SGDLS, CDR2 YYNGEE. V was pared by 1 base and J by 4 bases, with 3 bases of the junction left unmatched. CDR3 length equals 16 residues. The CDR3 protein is CASSVLGTSGGETQYF. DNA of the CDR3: TGTGCCAGCAGCGTATTAGGGACTAGCGGGGGAGAGACCCAGTACTTC.

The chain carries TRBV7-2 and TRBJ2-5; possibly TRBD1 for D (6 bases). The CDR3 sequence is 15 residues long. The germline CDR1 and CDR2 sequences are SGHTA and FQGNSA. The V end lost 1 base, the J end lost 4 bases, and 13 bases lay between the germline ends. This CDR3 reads CASSLVQGERETQYF. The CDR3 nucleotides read TGTGCCAGCAGCTTAGTACAGGGAGAGCGAGAGACCCAGTACTTC. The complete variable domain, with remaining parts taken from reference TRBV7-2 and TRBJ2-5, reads GAGVSQSPSNKVTEKGKDVELRCDPISGHTALYWYRQSLGQGLEFLIYFQGNSAPDKSGLPSDRFSAERTGGSVSTLTIQRTQQEDSAVYLCASSLVQGERETQYFGPGTRLLVL.

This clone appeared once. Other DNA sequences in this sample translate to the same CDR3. CDR3 sequence (DNA): TGTGCCAGTAGTATGGGACAGGGCAATGAAAAACTGTTTTTT. Its translation: CASSMGQGNEKLFF. V and J are TRBV19 and TRBJ1-4, with TRBD1 matching over 9 bases. Germline V CDR1 and CDR2: LNHDA, SQIVND (reference sequence). The CDR3 has 14 residues. V lost 3 bases and J lost 5; bases outside the gene matches: 1.

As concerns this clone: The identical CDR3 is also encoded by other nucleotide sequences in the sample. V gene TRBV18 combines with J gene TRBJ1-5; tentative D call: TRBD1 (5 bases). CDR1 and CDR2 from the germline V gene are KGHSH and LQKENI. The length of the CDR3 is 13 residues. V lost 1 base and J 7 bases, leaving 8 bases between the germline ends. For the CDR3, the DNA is TGTGCCAGCTCACCACGAGGGGAACAGCCCCAGCATTTT. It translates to CASSPRGEQPQHF.

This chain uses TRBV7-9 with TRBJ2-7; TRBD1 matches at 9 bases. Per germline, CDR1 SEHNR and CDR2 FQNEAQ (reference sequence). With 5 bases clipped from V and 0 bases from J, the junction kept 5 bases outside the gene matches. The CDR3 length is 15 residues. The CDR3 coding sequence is TGTGCCAGCAGCACAGACAGGGGGGTCTCCTACGAGCAGTACTTC. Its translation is CASSTDRGVSYEQYF.

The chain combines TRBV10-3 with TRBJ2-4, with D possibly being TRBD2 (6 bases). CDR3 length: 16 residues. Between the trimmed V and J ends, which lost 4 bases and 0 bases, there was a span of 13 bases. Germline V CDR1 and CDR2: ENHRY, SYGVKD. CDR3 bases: TGTGCCATCAGTGGAGTGGGGGGTCTAGCCAAAAACATTCAGTACTTC. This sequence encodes CAISGVGGLAKNIQYF.

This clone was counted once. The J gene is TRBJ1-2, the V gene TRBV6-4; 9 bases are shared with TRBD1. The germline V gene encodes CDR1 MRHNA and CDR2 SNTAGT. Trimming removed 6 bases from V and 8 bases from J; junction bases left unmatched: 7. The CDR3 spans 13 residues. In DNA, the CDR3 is TGTGCCAGCAGGGACATGGACAGGGGAGGCTACACCTTC. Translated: CASRDMDRGGYTF.

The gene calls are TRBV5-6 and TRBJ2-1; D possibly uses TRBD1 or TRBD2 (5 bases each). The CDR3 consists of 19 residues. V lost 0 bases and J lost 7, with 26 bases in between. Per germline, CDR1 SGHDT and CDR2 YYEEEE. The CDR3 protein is CASSLVAEQIKWGLNEQFF. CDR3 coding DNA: TGTGCCAGCAGCTTGGTTGCCGAACAGATCAAATGGGGGTTGAATGAGCAGTTCTTC.

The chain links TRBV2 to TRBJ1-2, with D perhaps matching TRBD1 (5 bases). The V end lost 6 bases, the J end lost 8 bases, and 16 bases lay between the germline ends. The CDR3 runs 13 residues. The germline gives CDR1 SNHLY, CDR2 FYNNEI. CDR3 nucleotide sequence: TGTGCCAGCAGCCCAGGGACTCAAGGAGGCTACACCTTC. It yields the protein CASSPGTQGGYTF.

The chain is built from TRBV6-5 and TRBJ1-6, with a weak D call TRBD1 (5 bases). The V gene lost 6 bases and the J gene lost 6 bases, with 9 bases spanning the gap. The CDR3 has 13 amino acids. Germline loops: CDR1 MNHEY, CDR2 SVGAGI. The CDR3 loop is CASRPQGNSPLHF. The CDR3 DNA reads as TGTGCCAGCAGACCCCAGGGTAATTCACCCCTCCACTTT.

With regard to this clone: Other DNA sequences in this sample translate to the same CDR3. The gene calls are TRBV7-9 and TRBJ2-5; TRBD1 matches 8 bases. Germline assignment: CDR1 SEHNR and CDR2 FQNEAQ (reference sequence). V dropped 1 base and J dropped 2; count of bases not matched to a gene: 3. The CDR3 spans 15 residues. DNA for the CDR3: TGTGCCAGCAGCTTAGGGACAGGGTTTCAAGAGACCCAGTACTTC. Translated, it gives CASSLGTGFQETQYF.

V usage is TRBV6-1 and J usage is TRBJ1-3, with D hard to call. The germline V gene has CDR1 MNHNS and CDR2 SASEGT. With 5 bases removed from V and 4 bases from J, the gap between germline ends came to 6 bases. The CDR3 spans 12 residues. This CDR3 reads CASSLQGNTIYF. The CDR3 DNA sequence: TGTGCCAGCAGTTTACAGGGAAACACCATATATTTT.

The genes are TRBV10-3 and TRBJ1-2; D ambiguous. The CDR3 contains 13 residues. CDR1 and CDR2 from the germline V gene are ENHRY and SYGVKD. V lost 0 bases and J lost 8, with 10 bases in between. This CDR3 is CAISESSGWGYTF. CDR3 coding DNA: TGTGCCATCAGTGAGTCGTCGGGATGGGGCTACACCTTC.

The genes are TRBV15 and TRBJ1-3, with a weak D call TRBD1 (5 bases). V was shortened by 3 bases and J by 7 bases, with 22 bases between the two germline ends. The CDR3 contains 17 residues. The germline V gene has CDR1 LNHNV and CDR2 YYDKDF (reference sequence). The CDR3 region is CATSRVHGGFNWNTIYF. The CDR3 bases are TGTGCCACCAGCAGGGTCCACGGGGGTTTTAACTGGAACACCATATATTTT. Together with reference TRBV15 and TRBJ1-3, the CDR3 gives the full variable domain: DAMVIQNPRYQVTQFGKPVTLSCSQTLNHNVMYWYQQKSSQAPKLLFHYYDKDFNNEADTPDNFQSRRPNTSFCFLDIRSPGLGDTAMYLCATSRVHGGFNWNTIYFGEGSWLTVV.

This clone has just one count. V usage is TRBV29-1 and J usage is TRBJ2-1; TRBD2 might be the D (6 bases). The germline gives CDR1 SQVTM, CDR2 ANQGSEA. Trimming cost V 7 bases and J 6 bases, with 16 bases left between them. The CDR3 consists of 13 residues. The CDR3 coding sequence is TGCAGCGGGGGGGACGGAGCATCCAATGAGCAGTTCTTC. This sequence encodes CSGGDGASNEQFF.

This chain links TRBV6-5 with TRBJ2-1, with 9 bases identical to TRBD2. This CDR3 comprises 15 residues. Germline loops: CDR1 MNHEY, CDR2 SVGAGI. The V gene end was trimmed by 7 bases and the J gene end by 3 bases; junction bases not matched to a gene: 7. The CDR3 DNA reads TGTGCCAGCAACCCACTAGCGGGTAACTACAATGAGCAGTTCTTC. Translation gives CASNPLAGNYNEQFF.

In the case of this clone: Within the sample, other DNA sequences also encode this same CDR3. CDR3 sequence: CASSYSAGAYEQYF. In DNA, the CDR3 is TGTGCCAGCAGTTACTCAGCGGGGGCCTACGAGCAGTACTTC. The rearrangement uses TRBV6-5 and TRBJ2-7; the match to TRBD2 covers 8 bases. Germline-derived CDR1 and CDR2 are MNHEY and SVGAGI. The length of the CDR3 is 14 residues. J lost 2 bases, V lost 0 bases, and 0 bases had no gene match.

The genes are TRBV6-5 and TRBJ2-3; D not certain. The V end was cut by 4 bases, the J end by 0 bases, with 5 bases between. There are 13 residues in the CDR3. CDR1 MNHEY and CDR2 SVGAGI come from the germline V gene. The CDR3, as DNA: TGTGCCAGCAGTTCCTCAAGCACAGATACGCAGTATTTT. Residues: CASSSSSTDTQYF.

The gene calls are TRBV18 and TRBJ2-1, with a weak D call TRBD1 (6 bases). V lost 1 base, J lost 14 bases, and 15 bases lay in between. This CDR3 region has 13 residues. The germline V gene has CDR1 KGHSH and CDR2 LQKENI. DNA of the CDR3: TGTGCCAGCTCACCACAAGGAAGACAGGTAGAGTTCTTC. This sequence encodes CASSPQGRQVEFF.

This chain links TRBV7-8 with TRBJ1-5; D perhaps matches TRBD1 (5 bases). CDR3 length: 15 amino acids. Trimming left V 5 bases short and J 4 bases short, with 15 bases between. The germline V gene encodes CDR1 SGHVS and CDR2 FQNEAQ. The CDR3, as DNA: TGTGCCAGCAGCGTAATGGGGGAGGTAAATCAGCCCCAGCATTTT. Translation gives CASSVMGEVNQPQHF.

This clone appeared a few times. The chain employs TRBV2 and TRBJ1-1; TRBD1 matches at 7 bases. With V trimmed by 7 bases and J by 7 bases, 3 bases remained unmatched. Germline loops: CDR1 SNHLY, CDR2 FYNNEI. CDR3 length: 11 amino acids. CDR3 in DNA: TGTGCCAGCATAGGGGGCGTTGAAGCTTTCTTT. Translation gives CASIGGVEAFF.

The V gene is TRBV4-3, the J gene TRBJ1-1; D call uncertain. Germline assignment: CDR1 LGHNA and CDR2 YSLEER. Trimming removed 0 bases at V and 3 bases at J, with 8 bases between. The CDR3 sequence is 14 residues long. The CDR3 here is CASSQDTAYTEAFF. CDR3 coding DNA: TGCGCCAGCAGCCAAGACACAGCCTACACTGAAGCTTTCTTT.